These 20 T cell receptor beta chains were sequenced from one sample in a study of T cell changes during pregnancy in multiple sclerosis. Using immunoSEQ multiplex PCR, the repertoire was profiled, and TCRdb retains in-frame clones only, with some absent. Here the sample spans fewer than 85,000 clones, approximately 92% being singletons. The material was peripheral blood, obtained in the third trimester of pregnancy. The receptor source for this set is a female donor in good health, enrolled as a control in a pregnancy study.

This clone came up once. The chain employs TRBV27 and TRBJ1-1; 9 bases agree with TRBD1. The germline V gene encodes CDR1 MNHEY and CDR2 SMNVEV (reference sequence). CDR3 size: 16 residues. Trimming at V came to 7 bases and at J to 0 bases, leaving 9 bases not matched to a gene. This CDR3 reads CASNPRQGVMNTEAFF. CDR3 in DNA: TGTGCCAGCAACCCGAGACAGGGGGTGATGAACACTGAAGCTTTCTTT.

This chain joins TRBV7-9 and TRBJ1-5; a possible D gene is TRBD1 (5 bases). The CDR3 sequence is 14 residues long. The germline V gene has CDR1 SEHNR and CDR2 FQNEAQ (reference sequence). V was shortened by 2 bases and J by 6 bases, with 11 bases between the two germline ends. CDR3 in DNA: TGTGCCAGCAGCTTATCAGGGTCGAGTCAGCCCCAGCATTTT. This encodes CASSLSGSSQPQHF.

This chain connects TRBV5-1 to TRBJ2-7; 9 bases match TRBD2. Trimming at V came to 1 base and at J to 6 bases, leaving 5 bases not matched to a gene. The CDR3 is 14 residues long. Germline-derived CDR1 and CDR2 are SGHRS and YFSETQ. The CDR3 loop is CASSLSGRRSEQYF. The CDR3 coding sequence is TGCGCCAGCAGCTTGAGCGGGAGGCGGTCCGAGCAGTACTTC.

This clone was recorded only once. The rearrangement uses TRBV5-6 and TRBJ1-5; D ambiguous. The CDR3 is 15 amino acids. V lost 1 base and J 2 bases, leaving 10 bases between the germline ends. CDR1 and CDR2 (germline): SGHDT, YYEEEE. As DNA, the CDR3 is TGTGCCAGCAGCTTGTTGGGCTTTGGCAATCAGCCCCAGCATTTT. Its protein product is CASSLLGFGNQPQHF.

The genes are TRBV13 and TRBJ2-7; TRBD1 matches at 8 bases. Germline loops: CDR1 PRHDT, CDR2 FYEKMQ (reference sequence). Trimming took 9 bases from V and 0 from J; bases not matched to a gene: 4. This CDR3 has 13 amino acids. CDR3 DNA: TGTGCCAGTCGGGACAGGAGCTCCTACGAGCAGTACTTC. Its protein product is CASRDRSSYEQYF. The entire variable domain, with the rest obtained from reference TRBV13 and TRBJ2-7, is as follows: AAGVIQSPRHLIKEKRETATLKCYPIPRHDTVYWYQQGPGQDPQFLISFYEKMQSDKGSIPDRFSAQQFSDYHSELNMSSLELGDSALYFCASRDRSSYEQYFGPGTRLTVT.

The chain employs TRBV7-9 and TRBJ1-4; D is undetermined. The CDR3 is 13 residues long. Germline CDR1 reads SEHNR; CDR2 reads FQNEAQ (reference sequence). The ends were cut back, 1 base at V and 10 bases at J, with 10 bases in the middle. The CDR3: CASSLETGAKLFF. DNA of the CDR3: TGTGCCAGCAGCTTAGAAACGGGAGCAAAACTGTTTTTT.

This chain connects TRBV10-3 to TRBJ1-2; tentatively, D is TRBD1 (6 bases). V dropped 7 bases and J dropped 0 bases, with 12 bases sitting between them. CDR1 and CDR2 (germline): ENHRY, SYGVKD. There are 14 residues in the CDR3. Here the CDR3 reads CAITTPGANYGYTF. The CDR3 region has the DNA TGTGCCATCACTACCCCAGGGGCTAACTATGGCTACACCTTC.

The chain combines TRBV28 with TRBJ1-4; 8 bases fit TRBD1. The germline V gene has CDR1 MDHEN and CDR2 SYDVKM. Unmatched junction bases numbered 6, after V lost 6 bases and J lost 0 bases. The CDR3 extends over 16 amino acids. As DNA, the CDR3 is TGTGCCAGCAGAACCAGACAGGGGACAACTAATGAAAAACTGTTTTTT. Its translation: CASRTRQGTTNEKLFF.

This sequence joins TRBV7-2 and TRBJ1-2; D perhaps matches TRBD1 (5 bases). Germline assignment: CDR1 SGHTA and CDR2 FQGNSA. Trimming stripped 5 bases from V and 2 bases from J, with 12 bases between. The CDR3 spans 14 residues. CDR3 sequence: CASSPSQGNYGYTF. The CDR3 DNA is TGTGCCAGCAGCCCGAGCCAGGGCAACTATGGCTACACCTTC. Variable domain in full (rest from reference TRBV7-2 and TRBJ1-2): GAGVSQSPSNKVTEKGKDVELRCDPISGHTALYWYRQSLGQGLEFLIYFQGNSAPDKSGLPSDRFSAERTGGSVSTLTIQRTQQEDSAVYLCASSPSQGNYGYTFGSGTRLTVV.

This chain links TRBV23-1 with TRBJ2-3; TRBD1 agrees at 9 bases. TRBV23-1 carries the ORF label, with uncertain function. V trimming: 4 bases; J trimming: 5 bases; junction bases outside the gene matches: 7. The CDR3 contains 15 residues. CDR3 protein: CASSLLGQGGDTQYF. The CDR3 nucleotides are TGCGCCAGCAGTCTCCTGGGACAGGGCGGAGATACGCAGTATTTT.

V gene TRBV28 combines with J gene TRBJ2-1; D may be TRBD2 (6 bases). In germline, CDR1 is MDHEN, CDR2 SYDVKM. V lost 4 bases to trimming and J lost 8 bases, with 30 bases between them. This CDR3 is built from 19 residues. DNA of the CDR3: TGTGCCAGCAGTTCGGCACTCGGAGGGCCTGAGAGAGTAATCTATGAGCAGTTCTTC. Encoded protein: CASSSALGGPERVIYEQFF.

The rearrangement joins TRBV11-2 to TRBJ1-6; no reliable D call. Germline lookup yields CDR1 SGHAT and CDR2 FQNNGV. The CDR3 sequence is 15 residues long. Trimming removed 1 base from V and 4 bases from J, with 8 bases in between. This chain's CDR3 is CASSLAGSYNSPLHF. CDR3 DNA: TGTGCCAGCAGCTTAGCGGGGAGTTATAATTCACCCCTCCACTTT.

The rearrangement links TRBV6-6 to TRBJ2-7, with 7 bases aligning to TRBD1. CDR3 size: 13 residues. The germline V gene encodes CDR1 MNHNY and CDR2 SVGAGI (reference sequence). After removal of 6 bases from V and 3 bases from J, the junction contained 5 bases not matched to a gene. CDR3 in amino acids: CASSGDSYYEQYF. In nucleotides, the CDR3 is TGTGCCAGCAGCGGGGACAGTTACTACGAGCAGTACTTC.

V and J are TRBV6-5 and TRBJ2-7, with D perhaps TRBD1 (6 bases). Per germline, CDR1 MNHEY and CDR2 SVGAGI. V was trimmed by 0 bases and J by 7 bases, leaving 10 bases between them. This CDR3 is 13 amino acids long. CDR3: CASSYSNRAEQYF. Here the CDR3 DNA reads TGTGCCAGCAGTTACTCTAACAGGGCGGAGCAGTACTTC.

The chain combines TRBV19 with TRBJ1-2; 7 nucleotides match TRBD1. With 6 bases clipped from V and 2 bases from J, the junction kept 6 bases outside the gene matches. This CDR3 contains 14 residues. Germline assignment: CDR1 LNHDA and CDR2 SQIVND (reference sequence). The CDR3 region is CASSIMDRNYGYTF. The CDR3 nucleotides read TGTGCCAGTAGCATAATGGACAGGAACTATGGCTACACCTTC.

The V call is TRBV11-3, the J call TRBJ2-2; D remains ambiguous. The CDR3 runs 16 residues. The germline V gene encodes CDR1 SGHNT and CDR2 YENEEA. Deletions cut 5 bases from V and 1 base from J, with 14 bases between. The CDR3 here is CASSRATMVNTGELFF. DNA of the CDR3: TGTGCCAGCAGCCGTGCCACTATGGTGAACACCGGGGAGCTGTTTTTT.

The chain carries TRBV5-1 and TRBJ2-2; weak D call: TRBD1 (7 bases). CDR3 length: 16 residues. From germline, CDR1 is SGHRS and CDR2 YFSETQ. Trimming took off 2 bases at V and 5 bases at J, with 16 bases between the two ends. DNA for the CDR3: TGCGCCAGCAGCTTCAGGAGGCAGGGGGGTACCGGGGAGCTGTTTTTT. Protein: CASSFRRQGGTGELFF.

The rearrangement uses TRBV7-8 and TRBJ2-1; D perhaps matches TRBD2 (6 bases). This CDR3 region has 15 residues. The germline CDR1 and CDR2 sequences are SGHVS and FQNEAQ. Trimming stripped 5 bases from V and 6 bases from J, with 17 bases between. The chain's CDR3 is CASSLGGGPANEQFF. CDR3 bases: TGTGCCAGCAGCCTTGGGGGAGGTCCGGCCAATGAGCAGTTCTTC.

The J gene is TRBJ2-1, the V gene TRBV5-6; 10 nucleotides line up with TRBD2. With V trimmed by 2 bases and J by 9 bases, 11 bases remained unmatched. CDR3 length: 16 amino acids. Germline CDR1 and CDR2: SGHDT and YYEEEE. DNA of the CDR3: TGTGCCAGCAGCTTAGGAGCGGGAGGGCCAGTTGGTGAGCAGTTCTTC. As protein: CASSLGAGGPVGEQFF.

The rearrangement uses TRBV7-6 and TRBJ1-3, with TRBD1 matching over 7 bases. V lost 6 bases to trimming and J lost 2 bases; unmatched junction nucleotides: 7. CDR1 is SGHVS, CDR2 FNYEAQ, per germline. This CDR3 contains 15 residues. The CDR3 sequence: CASSFEGAPGNTIYF. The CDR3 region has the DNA TGTGCCAGCAGTTTCGAGGGGGCGCCTGGAAACACCATATATTTT.